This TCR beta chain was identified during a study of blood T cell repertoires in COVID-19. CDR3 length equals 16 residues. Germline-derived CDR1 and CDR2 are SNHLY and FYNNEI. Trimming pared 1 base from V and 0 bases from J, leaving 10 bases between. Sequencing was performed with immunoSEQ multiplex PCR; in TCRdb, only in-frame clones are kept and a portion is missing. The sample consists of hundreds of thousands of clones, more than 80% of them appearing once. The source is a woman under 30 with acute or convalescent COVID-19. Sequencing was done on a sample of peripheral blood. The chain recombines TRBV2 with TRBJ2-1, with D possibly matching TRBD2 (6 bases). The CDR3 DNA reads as TGTGCCAGCAGTGAAGAGGTGGGGGGCTCCTACAATGAGCAGTTCTTC. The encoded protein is CASSEEVGGSYNEQFF.